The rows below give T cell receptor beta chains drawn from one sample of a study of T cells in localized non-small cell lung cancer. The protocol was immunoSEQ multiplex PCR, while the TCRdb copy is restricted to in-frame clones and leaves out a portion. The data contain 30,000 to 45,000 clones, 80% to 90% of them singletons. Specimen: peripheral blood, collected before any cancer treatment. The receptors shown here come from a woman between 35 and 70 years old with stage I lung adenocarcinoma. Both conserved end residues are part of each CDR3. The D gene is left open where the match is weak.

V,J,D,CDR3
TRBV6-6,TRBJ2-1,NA,CASRTGDWEQFF
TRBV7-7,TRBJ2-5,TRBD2,CASSRRGGSQETQYF
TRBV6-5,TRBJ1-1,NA,CASSYVASSDTEAFF
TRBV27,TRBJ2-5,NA,CASSPSSGRQYF
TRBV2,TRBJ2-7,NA,CASLSRESYEQYF
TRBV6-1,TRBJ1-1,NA,CASRITVNTEAFF
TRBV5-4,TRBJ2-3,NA,CASSSQGAGGDTQYF
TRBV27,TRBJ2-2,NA,CASSLGAGWDTGELFF
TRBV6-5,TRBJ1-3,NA,CASSYAGESSGNTIYF
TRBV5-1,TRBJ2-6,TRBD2,CASSSLGLAGVDSGANVLTF
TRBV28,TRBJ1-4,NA,CASSLVSPGGVRSEKLFF
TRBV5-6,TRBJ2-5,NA,CASSLALETQYF